This note documents a single T cell receptor (beta chain) sequence. This sample was included in a study of blood T cell repertoires in COVID-19. At the level of the study: T cells, B-cell-depleted T cells, or PBMCs provided the cDNA or gDNA that served as material.

Trimming took 2 bases from V and 5 from J, leaving 9 bases between them. The length of the CDR3 is 13 residues. CDR1 and CDR2 from the germline V gene are MNHEY and SVGAGI. Data came from immunoSEQ multiplex PCR; TCRdb stores just in-frame clones and leaves some out. The sample lists about 120,000 clones, 85% to 90% occurring once. This chain connects TRBV6-5 to TRBJ2-5, with D possibly TRBD1 on 6 matching bases. The receptor's source is a man in his sixties or seventies with active or convalescent COVID-19. Sequenced material: peripheral blood. The CDR3 region is CASSYPTGETQYF. CDR3 DNA sequence: TGTGCCAGCAGTTACCCAACAGGGGAGACCCAGTACTTC.